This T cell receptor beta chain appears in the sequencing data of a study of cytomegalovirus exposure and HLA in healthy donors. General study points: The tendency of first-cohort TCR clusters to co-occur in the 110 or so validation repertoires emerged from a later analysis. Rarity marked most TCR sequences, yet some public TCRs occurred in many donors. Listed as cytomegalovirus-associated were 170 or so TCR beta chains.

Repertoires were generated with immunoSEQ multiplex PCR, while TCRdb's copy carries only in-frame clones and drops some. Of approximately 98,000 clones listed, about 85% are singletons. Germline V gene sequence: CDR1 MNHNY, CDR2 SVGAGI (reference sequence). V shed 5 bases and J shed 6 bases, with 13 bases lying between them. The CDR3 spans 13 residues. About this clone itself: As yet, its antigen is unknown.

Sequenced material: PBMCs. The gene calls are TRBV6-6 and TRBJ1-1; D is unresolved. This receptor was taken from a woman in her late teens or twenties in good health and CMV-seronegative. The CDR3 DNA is TGTGCCAGCAGTCCTACGGGAGGGCCTGAAGCTTTCTTT. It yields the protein CASSPTGGPEAFF.